This T cell receptor beta chain is from a study of beta chain features in type 1 diabetes. In the study overall: Patients shared similar age, gender and cell yields with healthy donors. General observations from the study: In every one of the four CD4+ subsets, TCRB CDR3s were moderately but significantly shorter in Type 1 diabetes patients.

The germline gives CDR1 SNHLY, CDR2 FYNNEI. The junction had 5 bases not matched to a gene; V was cut back by 4 bases and J by 4 bases. The CDR3 has 16 amino acids. Since all of the isolated RNA was reverse transcribed, expressed TCRB transcripts were what got sequenced. Sequencing was performed with immunoSEQ multiplex PCR; in TCRdb, only in-frame clones are kept and a portion is missing. Counted here are approximately 280,000 clones, approximately 15% occurring once; the ten biggest clones make up 0.015% to 0.017%. Post-sort purity exceeded 95% for all sorted populations. This clone has a handful of counts. Its antigen is as yet unknown.

The J gene is TRBJ2-5, the V gene TRBV2; 14 bases fit TRBD2. This receptor was identified in a young man with type 1 diabetes. The sequencing input was naive CD4+ T cells from blood. The CDR3 DNA reads TGTGCCAGCAGTGGACGACTAGCGGGAGGGGGAGAGACCCAGTACTTC. Translating it yields CASSGRLAGGGETQYF.